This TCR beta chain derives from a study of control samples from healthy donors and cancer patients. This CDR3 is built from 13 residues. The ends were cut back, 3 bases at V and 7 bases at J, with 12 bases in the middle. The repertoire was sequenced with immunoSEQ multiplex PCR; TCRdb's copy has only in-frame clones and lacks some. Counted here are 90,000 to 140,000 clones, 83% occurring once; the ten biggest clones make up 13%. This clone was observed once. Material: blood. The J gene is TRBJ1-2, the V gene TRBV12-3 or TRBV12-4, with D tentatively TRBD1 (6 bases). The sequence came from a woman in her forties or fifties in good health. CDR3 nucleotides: TGTGCCAGCAGTTTGGGGGGGCTTAGTGGCTACACCTTC. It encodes CASSLGGLSGYTF.